A single sample is the source of the 31 T cell receptor beta chains below, sequenced in a study of blood T cells in healthy people across ages. With a J-beta primer mix and a sample-barcoded 5' primer, a second PCR ran roughly 7 to 11 cycles. TCRdb fed the 5' RACE reads into MiXCR, producing one record per CDR3 protein. Of around 1,000,000 distinct CDR3 sequences in the sample, 20% to 25% were seen once. The data also belong to a second study, concerning T cells of mothers and their children.

The sequencing sample was made of blood. The receptors derive from a girl aged 2 to 9 in good health.

The V call is TRBV20-1, the J call TRBJ2-1; D gene ambiguous. V lost 0 bases to trimming and J lost 6 bases, with 9 bases between them. The length of the CDR3 is 13 residues. CDR1 and CDR2 from the germline V gene are DFQATT and SNEGSKA (reference sequence). CDR3 nucleotide sequence: TGCAGTGCTAGAGATCGACCGCTCAATGAGCAGTTCTTC. Translated, it gives CSARDRPLNEQFF.

This clonotype appeared a few times. The chain employs TRBV29-1 and TRBJ2-5; 7 bases align to TRBD2. CDR3 length: 12 amino acids. Trimming cost V 5 bases and J 3 bases; bases outside gene matches: 3. From germline, CDR1 is SQVTM and CDR2 ANQGSEA. CDR3 bases: TGCAGCGTTACTCGGGGGGAAGAGACCCAGTACTTC. Residues: CSVTRGEETQYF.

This clonotype was picked up a small number of times. V gene TRBV29-1 combines with J gene TRBJ1-1; no clear D gene. The CDR3 totals 13 residues. Germline lookup yields CDR1 SQVTM and CDR2 ANQGSEA. The ends were cut back, 5 bases at V and 0 bases at J, with 10 bases in the middle. CDR3 DNA sequence: TGCAGCGTTCGACCCGTCCTGAACACTGAAGCTTTCTTT. It yields the protein CSVRPVLNTEAFF.

The CDR3 nucleotides read TGTGCCAGCAGAGAGGTGGGGGGCGAGACCCAGTACTTC. Protein sequence: CASREVGGETQYF. The chain joins TRBV28 to TRBJ2-5; D is perhaps TRBD1 or TRBD2 (6 bases each). Germline loops: CDR1 MDHEN, CDR2 SYDVKM. Trimming removed 6 bases from V and 5 bases from J, with 13 bases in between. This CDR3 has 13 residues. Filled out from reference TRBV28 and TRBJ2-5, the complete variable domain reads DVKVTQSSRYLVKRTGEKVFLECVQDMDHENMFWYRQDPGLGLRLIYFSYDVKMKEKGDIPEGYSVSREKKERFSLILESASTNQTSMYLCASREVGGETQYFGPGTRLLVL.

This chain uses TRBV5-6 with TRBJ2-3; TRBD2 matches at 9 bases. The germline V gene has CDR1 SGHDT and CDR2 YYEEEE. The V gene end was trimmed by 4 bases and the J gene end by 4 bases; junction bases not matched to a gene: 10. This CDR3 spans 16 amino acids. The chain's CDR3 is CASSLRGVAGADTQYF. CDR3 nucleotide sequence: TGTGCCAGCAGCCTACGCGGGGTAGCGGGAGCAGATACGCAGTATTTT.

The chain couples TRBV9 to TRBJ2-6, with a tentative D call TRBD1 (6 bases). The CDR3 is 19 residues long. V dropped 3 bases and J dropped 1 base, with 20 bases sitting between them. Germline V gives CDR1 SGDLS, CDR2 YYNGEE. The CDR3 sequence is CASSAEGQPIPSGANVLTF. The CDR3 bases are TGTGCCAGCAGCGCCGAAGGACAGCCAATTCCATCTGGGGCCAACGTCCTGACTTTC.

This clonotype was detected only a few times. This chain connects TRBV12-3 or TRBV12-4 to TRBJ1-1, with D unclear. The CDR3 length is 16 residues. Deletions cut 1 base from V and 5 bases from J, with 17 bases between. The CDR3 nucleotides read TGTGCCAGCAGTTTAGTCCCCCTAAAGGGTCTGACTGAAGCTTTCTTT. Translated, it gives CASSLVPLKGLTEAFF.

This clonotype was detected a few times. CDR3 sequence reads: CSAKGGGNEKLFF. CDR3 bases: TGCAGCGCAAAGGGTGGGGGCAATGAAAAACTGTTTTTT. This sequence joins TRBV29-1 and TRBJ1-4; a possible D gene is TRBD1 (6 bases). Looked up from germline, CDR1 is SQVTM and CDR2 is ANQGSEA. Trimming cost V 7 bases and J 5 bases, with 14 bases left between them. The CDR3 length is 13 residues.

Points on this clonotype: The CDR3 carries no conserved terminal phenylalanine or tryptophan, so it likely arises from a read error. The rearrangement uses TRBV20-1 and TRBJ1-1; no definite D call. CDR1 is DFQATT and CDR2 is SNEGSKA in the germline V gene (reference sequence). V dropped 2 bases and J dropped 0 bases, with 7 bases sitting between them. The CDR3 consists of 13 residues. The chain's CDR3 is CSARSPVNTEAFL. The CDR3 nucleotides are TGCAGTGCTAGATCTCCGGTGAACACTGAAGCTTTCCTT.

This clonotype came up a few times. The V gene is TRBV3-1, the J gene TRBJ1-2, with unresolved D. Germline values: CDR1 LGHDT, CDR2 YNNKEL (reference sequence). The V and J ends lost 1 base and 4 bases respectively, with 7 bases between them. The CDR3 totals 13 residues. Here the CDR3 reads CASSQVVPYGYTF. CDR3 bases: TGTGCCAGCAGCCAAGTAGTGCCCTATGGCTACACCTTC. Full variable domain (outside the CDR3, taken from reference TRBV3-1 and TRBJ1-2): DTAVSQTPKYLVTQMGNDKSIKCEQNLGHDTMYWYKQDSKKFLKIMFSYNNKELIINETVPNRFSPKSPDKAHLNLHINSLELGDSAVYFCASSQVVPYGYTFGSGTRLTVV.

This clonotype was seen a few times. The chain has TRBV4-3 and TRBJ2-7, with TRBD2 matching 9 bases. The V segment lost 0 bases and the J segment 1 base; nucleotides outside the gene matches: 1. Germline values: CDR1 LGHNA, CDR2 YSLEER. CDR3 length: 15 residues. The CDR3 bases are TGCGCCAGCAGCCAAGACGGACTAGCGTCCTACGAGCAGTACTTC. The encoded protein is CASSQDGLASYEQYF.

This chain uses TRBV2 with TRBJ2-1; 9 bases match TRBD1. CDR1 is SNHLY, CDR2 FYNNEI, per germline. V shed 6 bases and J 6 bases; nucleotides not matched to a gene: 6. This CDR3 is built from 14 residues. The CDR3 DNA reads as TGTGCCAGCAGCCGGGACAGGGAAGGCAATGAGCAGTTCTTC. Residues: CASSRDREGNEQFF.

Comment on this clonotype: The germline gene is not matched at one end of the junction; a read error may be the cause. V gene TRBV5-1 combines with J gene TRBJ1-1; D not certain. In germline, CDR1 is SGHRS, CDR2 YFSETQ. This CDR3 is 11 amino acids long. CDR3 DNA: TGCGCCCGCAGAGGGAACACTGAAGCTTTCTTT. It specifies CARRGNTEAFF.

As for this clonotype: At one boundary the junction diverges from the germline segment, which might be a read error. The rearrangement uses TRBV5-1 and TRBJ2-5; 8 positions match TRBD1. Germline assignment: CDR1 SGHRS and CDR2 YFSETQ. This CDR3 is built from 12 residues. The CDR3 DNA follows: TGCGCCGGCAGCTTGGGACAGGAGGGTCGGTTCTTC. Protein: CAGSLGQEGRFF. The complete variable domain, with remaining parts taken from reference TRBV5-1 and TRBJ2-5, reads KAGVTQTPRYLIKTRGQQVTLSCSPISGHRSVSWYQQTPGQGLQFLFEYFSETQRNKGNFPGRFSGRQFSNSRSEMNVSTLELGDSALYLCAGSLGQEGRFFGPGTRLLVL.

Only a few counts were recorded for this clonotype. The chain carries TRBV29-1 and TRBJ1-2, with D possibly TRBD1 on 6 matching bases. This CDR3 is built from 11 residues. V dropped 6 bases and J dropped 6 bases, with 11 bases sitting between them. The V gene's germline CDR1 is SQVTM and CDR2 ANQGSEA. The CDR3: CSVSRTDGYTF. The CDR3 DNA is TGCAGCGTGTCCCGGACAGATGGCTACACCTTC.

This clonotype has only a few counts. V is TRBV28 and J is TRBJ2-7, with a weak D call TRBD2 (5 bases). Trimming pared 5 bases from V and 2 bases from J, leaving 13 bases between. Germline V gene lookup returns CDR1 MDHEN and CDR2 SYDVKM. The CDR3 totals 14 residues. In DNA form, the CDR3 reads TGTGCCAGCAGTCCACTAGTCCCTACCTACGAGCAGTACTTC. Amino acids: CASSPLVPTYEQYF. The full variable domain, in which reference TRBV28 and TRBJ2-7 provide the parts outside the CDR3, is DVKVTQSSRYLVKRTGEKVFLECVQDMDHENMFWYRQDPGLGLRLIYFSYDVKMKEKGDIPEGYSVSREKKERFSLILESASTNQTSMYLCASSPLVPTYEQYFGPGTRLTVT.

CDR3 DNA: TGTGCCAGCACCCTCGGACAGCTACTATACAATGAGCAGTTCTTC. Translation gives CASTLGQLLYNEQFF. This rearrangement joins TRBV28 to TRBJ2-1; D is possibly TRBD1 (6 bases). The CDR3 has 15 residues. V gave up 7 bases and J gave up 4 bases, with 17 bases separating them. From germline, CDR1 is MDHEN and CDR2 SYDVKM.

The chain uses TRBV5-1 and TRBJ2-5; D not certain. The ends were cut back, 1 base at V and 5 bases at J, with 12 bases in the middle. The V gene's germline CDR1 is SGHRS and CDR2 YFSETQ. The CDR3 loop spans 14 amino acids. In DNA form, the CDR3 reads TGCGCCAGCAGCTTGCGTCAGGTCCTGGAGACCCAGTACTTC. It yields the protein CASSLRQVLETQYF.

This rearrangement joins TRBV20-1 to TRBJ1-2; possibly TRBD1 for D (5 bases). The V and J ends lost 3 bases and 5 bases respectively, with 10 bases between them. In germline, CDR1 is DFQATT, CDR2 SNEGSKA (reference sequence). This CDR3 comprises 12 residues. The CDR3 is CSASSKGYGYTF. CDR3 DNA: TGCAGTGCTAGCTCCAAGGGGTATGGCTACACCTTC.

The genes are TRBV20-1 and TRBJ2-5, with unresolved D. Per germline, CDR1 DFQATT and CDR2 SNEGSKA (reference sequence). The CDR3 consists of 14 residues. The V end lost 0 bases, the J end lost 0 bases, and 8 bases lay between the germline ends. CDR3 amino acids: CSARDLEYQETQYF. The CDR3 nucleotides read TGCAGTGCTAGAGATTTGGAGTACCAAGAGACCCAGTACTTC.

The rearrangement links TRBV7-3 to TRBJ2-3; 10 positions agree with TRBD2. This CDR3 comprises 17 residues. The germline CDR1 and CDR2 sequences are SGHTA and FQGTGA. The V and J ends lost 5 bases and 3 bases, in that order; junction bases with no gene match: 11. The CDR3 sequence: CASSTLYSGRSTDTQYF. CDR3 in DNA: TGTGCCAGCAGCACGCTTTATAGCGGGAGGTCGACAGATACGCAGTATTTT.

Concerning this clonotype: At one boundary the junction diverges from the germline segment, which might be a read error. The chain combines TRBV12-5 with TRBJ2-1; D unclear. The CDR3 runs to 15 residues. Germline loops: CDR1 LGHNT, CDR2 FRNRAP. Here the CDR3 DNA reads TGTGCTAGTGGTTTAAGTCGTATTACCTACATTGAGCAGTTCTTC. Encoded protein: CASGLSRITYIEQFF.

The V gene is TRBV20-1, the J gene TRBJ2-7, with D perhaps TRBD1 or TRBD2 (6 bases each). V was trimmed by 5 bases and J by 2 bases, leaving 16 bases between them. Germline V CDR1 and CDR2: DFQATT, SNEGSKA (reference sequence). The length of the CDR3 is 14 residues. This CDR3 reads CSALFGGLTYEQYF. CDR3 nucleotide sequence: TGCAGTGCTCTTTTTGGGGGGCTAACCTACGAGCAGTACTTC.

The V and J genes are TRBV12-3 or TRBV12-4 and TRBJ2-7; tentative D call: TRBD2 (6 bases). V lost 6 bases, J lost 5 bases, and 14 bases lay in between. This CDR3 is 13 amino acids long. The chain's CDR3 is CASSPGEMNEQYF. CDR3 nucleotides: TGTGCCAGCAGCCCGGGGGAAATGAACGAGCAGTACTTC.

This rearrangement joins TRBV7-2 to TRBJ2-7; possible D gene TRBD1, 6 bases. V lost 11 bases to trimming and J lost 2 bases, with 16 bases between them. CDR3 length: 13 amino acids. CDR1 and CDR2 from the germline V gene are SGHTA and FQGNSA. The CDR3 coding sequence is TGTGCCCCCCAACTCCAGGGGACCTACGAGCAGTACTTC. Translating gives CAPQLQGTYEQYF.

The CDR3 here is CASSFPTPTSGSSDEQYF. Written as DNA, the CDR3 is TGTGCCAGCAGCTTCCCAACCCCCACTAGCGGGAGTAGCGACGAGCAGTACTTC. The chain joins TRBV7-3 to TRBJ2-7; 11 bases line up with TRBD2. V shed 3 bases and J 5 bases; nucleotides not matched to a gene: 15. Germline V CDR1 and CDR2: SGHTA, FQGTGA. CDR3 length: 18 amino acids.

This chain joins TRBV20-1 and TRBJ2-1; D unclear. The CDR3 is made up of 12 amino acids. CDR1 is DFQATT and CDR2 is SNEGSKA in the germline V gene (reference sequence). V gave up 3 bases and J gave up 5 bases, with 8 bases separating them. The CDR3 region has the DNA TGCAGTGCTAGTAGTCAGAACAATGAGCAGTTCTTC. Protein: CSASSQNNEQFF.

The V and J genes are TRBV20-1 and TRBJ2-1; D is uncertain. This CDR3 is 12 amino acids long. Germline CDR1 and CDR2: DFQATT and SNEGSKA (reference sequence). V was pared by 6 bases and J by 4 bases, with 10 bases between. The CDR3 reads CSAVPGYNEQFF. CDR3 in DNA: TGCAGTGCAGTCCCCGGGTACAATGAGCAGTTCTTC.

The gene calls are TRBV29-1 and TRBJ2-5, with D perhaps matching TRBD1 (7 bases). With the DNA end fitting TRBJ2-7 better, the J assignment may be wrong. Germline V gene data show CDR1 as SQVTM and CDR2 as ANQGSEA. This CDR3 contains 12 residues. The CDR3 loop reads CSVEGQRDEQYF. The CDR3 nucleotides read TGCAGCGTCGAGGGACAGCGGGACGAGCAGTACTTC.

This clonotype was counted between two and nine times. This chain joins TRBV3-1 and TRBJ2-5; 9 positions match TRBD1. CDR3 length: 16 amino acids. Losses at the gene ends were 1 base for V and 4 bases for J; bases not matched to a gene: 7. From germline, CDR1 is LGHDT and CDR2 YNNKEL (reference sequence). The CDR3 here is CASSQVYRDRAETQYF. CDR3 sequence (DNA): TGTGCCAGCAGCCAAGTATACCGGGACAGGGCAGAGACCCAGTACTTC.

The chain combines TRBV5-1 with TRBJ1-2; D uncertain. Germline CDR1 SGHRS, CDR2 YFSETQ. The CDR3 has 13 amino acids. Between the trimmed V and J ends, which lost 7 bases and 8 bases, there was a span of 18 bases. Here the CDR3 DNA reads TGCGCCAGCTCCGAGTTACCTACCTGGGGCTACACCTTC. Its protein product is CASSELPTWGYTF.